This TCR beta chain was identified during a study of blood T cell repertoires in COVID-19. Study-wide context: Both acute and convalescent COVID-19 samples were obtained from the United States, Italy and Spain. Sources were T cells, B-cell-depleted T cells, or PBMCs; the material itself was cDNA or gDNA.

Authors' analysis steps: Researchers report that nucleated cell counts were estimated from reference gene primer amplification. This table comes from immunoSEQ multiplex PCR, and its TCRdb copy is limited to in-frame clones, with some not included. V, J and clone size reflect that table, while D and trimming were determined from the DNA. The sample carries 85,000 to 130,000 clones, approximately 88% recorded once. CDR3 length equals 13 residues. Trimming removed 7 bases at V and 2 bases at J, with 13 bases between. Looked up from germline, CDR1 is SGHRS and CDR2 is YFSETQ. V usage is TRBV5-1 and J usage is TRBJ2-7, with a weak D call TRBD2 (5 bases). The sample taken for sequencing was peripheral blood. This receptor was obtained from a woman in her sixties with acute or convalescent COVID-19. CDR3 in DNA: TGCGCCAGCGCGATTTCCGGGACCTACGAGCAGTACTTC. As protein: CASAISGTYEQYF.